What follows are 29 T cell receptor beta chains derived from one specimen sequenced in a study of T cell responses to AZD1222 COVID-19 vaccine. Using immunoSEQ multiplex PCR, the repertoire was profiled, and TCRdb retains in-frame clones only, with some absent. The sample carries around 140,000 clones, approximately 90% recorded once. Sample: peripheral blood, taken on day 0 of AZD1222 vaccination. These receptors all come from an adult in good health.

The CDR3 DNA is TGTGCCAGCAGCTTGGGGCCAGCGTATAGCTCCTACGAGCAGTACTTC. This sequence encodes CASSLGPAYSSYEQYF. The chain recombines TRBV5-6 with TRBJ2-7; D gene unclear. Trimming stripped 0 bases from V and 0 bases from J, with 13 bases between. Germline CDR1 is SGHDT and CDR2 is YYEEEE. The CDR3 covers 16 residues.

The V and J genes are TRBV28 and TRBJ1-5; 7 nucleotides line up with TRBD1. There are 16 residues in the CDR3. V lost 6 bases and J lost 2; bases outside the gene matches: 10. The germline gives CDR1 MDHEN, CDR2 SYDVKM. CDR3 amino acids: CASSPDRGQRNQPQHF. CDR3 in DNA: TGTGCCAGCAGCCCAGACCGGGGACAGCGCAATCAGCCCCAGCATTTT.

This clone was counted only a few times. The chain recombines TRBV12-3 or TRBV12-4 with TRBJ2-1; the D is unclear. V was trimmed by 6 bases and J by 3 bases, leaving 9 bases between them. The CDR3 covers 13 residues. CDR3 DNA: TGTGCCAGCAGGGTTACTCGCTACAATGAGCAGTTCTTC. This codes for CASRVTRYNEQFF.

The rearrangement links TRBV3-1 (or the pseudogene TRBV3-2) to TRBJ2-5; 7 nucleotides align to TRBD2. The germline gives CDR1 LGHDT, CDR2 YNNKEL (reference sequence). The CDR3 is 15 amino acids. V shed 0 bases and J 5 bases; nucleotides not matched to a gene: 6. The CDR3 region is CASSQEGREVETQYF. In DNA form, the CDR3 reads TGTGCCAGCAGCCAAGAAGGCCGGGAGGTGGAGACCCAGTACTTC.

The chain uses TRBV4-2 and TRBJ2-4; tentatively, D is TRBD2 (6 bases). The CDR3 consists of 20 residues. The germline V and J ends were trimmed by 4 bases and 4 bases, with 29 bases remaining between them. In germline, CDR1 is LGHNA, CDR2 YNFKEQ. Here the CDR3 reads CASSLVGGATEGGYKNIQYF. The DNA for the CDR3 is TGTGCCAGCAGCCTAGTGGGCGGGGCTACAGAGGGAGGCTATAAAAACATTCAGTACTTC.

The chain couples TRBV24-1 to TRBJ1-5; tentatively, D is TRBD1 (6 bases). CDR1 is KGHDR and CDR2 is SFDVKD in the germline V gene. This CDR3 has 15 amino acids. V gave up 9 bases and J gave up 1 base, with 15 bases separating them. For the CDR3, the DNA is TGTGCCACCCGGGGGGCGTTTAGAAGCAATCAGCCCCAGCATTTT. Translated: CATRGAFRSNQPQHF.

The chain joins TRBV7-2 to TRBJ1-5; weak D call: TRBD1 (6 bases). Trimming pared 5 bases from V and 6 bases from J, leaving 11 bases between. The CDR3 loop spans 13 amino acids. Per germline, CDR1 SGHTA and CDR2 FQGNSA. The CDR3 sequence is CASSPGGPQPQHF. CDR3 in DNA: TGTGCCAGCAGCCCCGGGGGCCCTCAGCCCCAGCATTTT.

This clone has a count of ten or more. The gene calls are TRBV19 and TRBJ2-3, with a possible D match to TRBD2 (7 bases). The CDR3 contains 16 residues. Looked up from germline, CDR1 is LNHDA and CDR2 is SQIVND (reference sequence). Trimming took 5 bases from V and 6 from J, leaving 21 bases between them. Written as DNA, the CDR3 is TGTGCCAGTAGTCTGAGTGCGGCGGGGGCTGCGGATACGCAGTATTTT. As protein: CASSLSAAGAADTQYF. Looking up the rest from reference TRBV19 and TRBJ2-3 gives the full variable domain: DGGITQSPKYLFRKEGQNVTLSCEQNLNHDAMYWYRQDPGQGLRLIYYSQIVNDFQKGDIAEGYSVSREKKESFPLTVTSAQKNPTAFYLCASSLSAAGAADTQYFGPGTRLTVL.

This chain joins TRBV6-2 or TRBV6-3 and TRBJ1-5; 9 nucleotides match TRBD1. Trimming cost V 5 bases and J 1 base; bases outside gene matches: 3. Per germline, CDR1 MNHEY and CDR2 SVGEGT. This CDR3 contains 15 residues. CDR3 sequence (DNA): TGTGCCAGCAGTACCGGGACAGGGAGCAATCAGCCCCAGCATTTT. This gives the protein CASSTGTGSNQPQHF.

The chain couples TRBV28 to TRBJ1-1; no definite D call. Trimming removed 8 bases from V and 4 bases from J, with 17 bases in between. This CDR3 is 14 amino acids long. CDR1 and CDR2 from the germline V gene are MDHEN and SYDVKM. As DNA, the CDR3 is TGTGCCAGCTATAAGATCCCACAGACCACTGAAGCTTTCTTT. Its translation: CASYKIPQTTEAFF.

CDR3 DNA: TGTGCCAGCAGCGGTGAGGTTTTGAACGAGCAGTACTTC. It specifies CASSGEVLNEQYF. The chain has TRBV7-9 and TRBJ2-7; D ambiguous. This CDR3 contains 13 residues. CDR1 and CDR2 from the germline V gene are SEHNR and FQNEAQ (reference sequence). V was cut by 5 bases and J by 5 bases, with 13 bases left in between.

The sample holds a few counts of this clone. The chain combines TRBV11-3 with TRBJ2-1; D is undetermined. CDR1 is SGHNT and CDR2 is YENEEA in the germline V gene. V shed 5 bases and J shed 9 bases, with 26 bases lying between them. This CDR3 spans 17 amino acids. The CDR3 loop reads CASSPPLAVGILGEQFF. CDR3 coding DNA: TGTGCCAGCAGCCCTCCCCTCGCAGTGGGGATTCTAGGTGAGCAGTTCTTC.

This chain uses TRBV21-1 with TRBJ1-4; the table's D call TRBD1 went unverified against the DNA. TRBV21-1 is marked as a pseudogene. The CDR3 loop spans 18 amino acids. The CDR3 here is CASGPAGTGVANREKLFF. For the CDR3, the DNA is TGTGCCAGCGGCCCTGCAGGGACAGGGGTAGCTAATAGGGAAAAACTGTTTTTT.

The CDR3 loop is CASENGATPYNEQFF. For the CDR3, the DNA is TGCGCCAGCGAAAACGGGGCTACACCATACAATGAGCAGTTCTTC. The chain has TRBV5-1 and TRBJ2-1; D assignment may be TRBD1 or TRBD2 (5 bases each). This CDR3 is built from 15 residues. The V end was cut by 7 bases, the J end by 4 bases, with 18 bases between. Germline CDR1 SGHRS, CDR2 YFSETQ.

This sequence joins TRBV7-3 and TRBJ2-1; 12 bases line up with TRBD2. The CDR3 totals 17 residues. CDR1 SGHTA and CDR2 FQGTGA come from the germline V gene. The trim removed 3 bases at V and 7 bases at J, leaving 10 bases unmatched. CDR3 amino acids: CASSFRGVTSGSNEQFF. As DNA, the CDR3 is TGTGCCAGCAGCTTCCGGGGGGTGACTAGCGGGAGTAATGAGCAGTTCTTC.

V is TRBV10-1 and J is TRBJ2-3; D is possibly TRBD2 (5 bases). The ends were cut back, 4 bases at V and 0 bases at J, with 14 bases in the middle. This CDR3 contains 16 residues. The germline gives CDR1 WNHNN, CDR2 SYGVQD (reference sequence). The CDR3 is CASSAGTAYSTDTQYF. The CDR3 DNA reads as TGCGCCAGCAGTGCGGGAACAGCATACAGCACAGATACGCAGTATTTT.

As to this clone: The sample carries other DNA sequences with the same CDR3. The gene calls are TRBV2 and TRBJ1-5; no firm D call. The germline CDR1 and CDR2 sequences are SNHLY and FYNNEI. V shed 3 bases and J shed 2 bases, with 8 bases lying between them. The CDR3 extends over 14 amino acids. CDR3: CASSEREGNQPQHF. CDR3 in DNA: TGTGCCAGCAGTGAGAGGGAGGGCAATCAGCCCCAGCATTTT.

The gene calls are TRBV4-3 and TRBJ2-1; D is unresolved. The germline V gene encodes CDR1 LGHNA and CDR2 YSLEER. The CDR3 consists of 18 residues. Trimming took 0 bases from V and 0 from J, leaving 15 bases between them. CDR3 amino acids: CASSQELAPSSSYNEQFF. The CDR3 DNA reads TGCGCCAGCAGCCAAGAGCTGGCGCCCTCGAGCTCCTACAATGAGCAGTTCTTC.

This clone is a singleton in its sample. CDR3 residues: CASRVSFGNTIYF. CDR3 nucleotide sequence: TGTGCCAGCAGGGTATCGTTCGGAAACACCATATATTTT. The chain has TRBV6-5 and TRBJ1-3, with D unclear. The CDR3 contains 13 residues. Germline V CDR1 and CDR2: MNHEY, SVGAGI. V lost 6 bases to trimming and J lost 4 bases, with 10 bases between them.

CDR3: CASSLGTGTNLYGYTF. The DNA for the CDR3 is TGTGCCAGCAGTTTGGGTACAGGGACTAATCTCTATGGCTACACCTTC. V gene TRBV28 combines with J gene TRBJ1-2; TRBD1 is a possible D gene (6 bases). The CDR3 covers 16 residues. Trimming left V 3 bases short and J 4 bases short, with 18 bases between. Germline CDR1 MDHEN, CDR2 SYDVKM.

The V call is TRBV11-2, the J call TRBJ1-4; TRBD1 matches 7 bases. CDR3 length: 13 amino acids. The junction had 4 bases not matched to a gene; V was cut back by 2 bases and J by 10 bases. Per germline, CDR1 SGHAT and CDR2 FQNNGV. The CDR3 region is CASSLTTGAKLFF. The DNA of the CDR3 is TGTGCCAGCAGCTTAACAACAGGGGCAAAACTGTTTTTT. The full variable domain, with the rest looked up from reference TRBV11-2 and TRBJ1-4, is EAGVAQSPRYKIIEKRQSVAFWCNPISGHATLYWYQQILGQGPKLLIQFQNNGVVDDSQLPKDRFSAERLKGVDSTLKIQPAKLEDSAVYLCASSLTTGAKLFFGSGTQLSVL.

V gene TRBV2 combines with J gene TRBJ1-2, with a tentative D call TRBD1 (6 bases). The ends were cut back, 0 bases at V and 6 bases at J, with 14 bases in the middle. The germline V gene encodes CDR1 SNHLY and CDR2 FYNNEI. CDR3 size: 15 residues. The CDR3 coding sequence is TGTGCCAGCAGTGAAGCGCTTGGCAGGGGAGATGGCTACACCTTC. Translating it yields CASSEALGRGDGYTF. The variable domain in full, completed from reference TRBV2 and TRBJ1-2, reads EPEVTQTPSHQVTQMGQEVILRCVPISNHLYFYWYRQILGQKVEFLVSFYNNEISEKSEIFDDQFSVERPDGSNFTLKIRSTKLEDSAMYFCASSEALGRGDGYTFGSGTRLTVV.

The CDR3 coding sequence is TGTGCCTGGAGTAGGGATGGGGCCAACGTCCTGACTTTC. Protein: CAWSRDGANVLTF. The chain has TRBV30 and TRBJ2-6; D is uncertain. Looked up from germline, CDR1 is GTSNPN and CDR2 is SVGIG (reference sequence). This CDR3 is built from 13 residues. Between the trimmed V and J ends, which lost 2 bases and 3 bases, there was a span of 5 bases.

The CDR3 spells CASSLIGREQFF. CDR3 DNA: TGCGCCAGCAGCTTGATTGGGCGGGAGCAGTTCTTC. V gene TRBV5-1 combines with J gene TRBJ2-1; unclear D gene. The CDR3 is made up of 12 amino acids. Germline CDR1 SGHRS, CDR2 YFSETQ. Deletions cut 1 base from V and 10 bases from J, with 9 bases between. The full variable domain, with the rest looked up from reference TRBV5-1 and TRBJ2-1, is KAGVTQTPRYLIKTRGQQVTLSCSPISGHRSVSWYQQTPGQGLQFLFEYFSETQRNKGNFPGRFSGRQFSNSRSEMNVSTLELGDSALYLCASSLIGREQFFGPGTRLTVL.

The chain combines TRBV3-1 (or the pseudogene TRBV3-2) with TRBJ2-7, with 11 bases identical to TRBD2. The CDR3 is 15 residues long. CDR1 and CDR2 from the germline V gene are LGHDT and YNNKEL (reference sequence). V lost 9 bases and J lost 0; bases outside the gene matches: 7. CDR3 region: CASNPGTSGSYEQYF. CDR3 nucleotides: TGTGCCAGTAACCCCGGGACTAGCGGCTCCTACGAGCAGTACTTC.

CDR3 bases: TGCAGCGTTGAAATCCGGGACCCGGCCCCAAAGATCGGTGAGCAGTTCTTC. Amino acid sequence: CSVEIRDPAPKIGEQFF. This chain joins TRBV29-1 and TRBJ2-1; D possibly matches TRBD1 or TRBD2 (5 bases each). Looked up from germline, CDR1 is SQVTM and CDR2 is ANQGSEA. Trimming left V 2 bases short and J 9 bases short, with 26 bases between. The CDR3 is 17 amino acids.

This sequence joins TRBV28 and TRBJ2-3, with 7 bases identical to TRBD2. The ends lost 5 bases at V and 3 bases at J; junction bases unmatched: 11. The CDR3 has 16 residues. Germline-derived CDR1 and CDR2 are MDHEN and SYDVKM. CDR3 in amino acids: CASSPRAGRGTDTQYF. DNA of the CDR3: TGTGCCAGCAGTCCCAGAGCGGGACGGGGAACAGATACGCAGTATTTT.

The chain recombines TRBV7-2 with TRBJ1-5, with D hard to call. Germline V gene lookup returns CDR1 SGHTA and CDR2 FQGNSA. V shed 6 bases and J shed 7 bases, with 10 bases lying between them. The CDR3 length is 12 residues. CDR3 amino acids: CASSLSTQPQHF. As DNA, the CDR3 is TGTGCCAGCAGTCTTAGTACCCAGCCCCAGCATTTT.

CDR3 loop: CASSQRGVSGRAGEQYF. CDR3 DNA: TGTGCCAGCAGCCAAAGGGGGGTTAGCGGGAGGGCAGGGGAGCAGTACTTC. The chain is built from TRBV4-2 and TRBJ2-7, with TRBD2 identical over 11 bases. Germline V lookup: CDR1 LGHNA, CDR2 YNFKEQ. Trimming took 2 bases from V and 7 from J; bases not matched to a gene: 13. CDR3 length: 17 residues.